One sample yielded the 32 T cell receptor beta chains listed below, sequenced in a study of blood T cell repertoires in COVID-19. Method: immunoSEQ multiplex PCR; TCRdb's copy keeps in-frame clones and lacks some. The table shows roughly 380,000 clones, with 80% to 90% occurring only once. What was sequenced was PBMCs or T cells enriched from blood (not recorded which). The receptors were gathered from a young man who had recovered from COVID-19.

J is TRBJ1-6 and V is TRBV30, with D unclear. Trimming left V 1 base short and J 0 bases short, with 7 bases between. Germline V CDR1 and CDR2: GTSNPN, SVGIG (reference sequence). The CDR3 length is 15 residues. The CDR3 loop reads CAWSGESSYNSPLHF. The CDR3 DNA is TGTGCCTGGAGTGGAGAGAGCTCCTATAATTCACCCCTCCACTTT.

This sequence joins TRBV13 and TRBJ2-5, with D uncertain. The CDR3 extends over 14 amino acids. V was pared by 5 bases and J by 4 bases, with 14 bases between. The germline V gene has CDR1 PRHDT and CDR2 FYEKMQ (reference sequence). CDR3 residues: CASSPGLFPETQYF. CDR3 DNA: TGTGCCAGCAGCCCAGGATTATTCCCAGAGACCCAGTACTTC.

The chain links TRBV25-1 to TRBJ1-2; TRBD1 might be the D (5 bases). The germline CDR1 and CDR2 sequences are MGHDK and SYGVNS. This CDR3 spans 15 amino acids. V was cut by 3 bases and J by 8 bases, with 19 bases left in between. This chain's CDR3 is CASSEAWGDVRGYTF. The CDR3 DNA reads as TGTGCCAGCAGTGAGGCCTGGGGCGACGTGAGGGGCTACACCTTC.

V and J are TRBV3-1 (or the pseudogene TRBV3-2) and TRBJ2-7; 10 bases map to TRBD1. The germline gives CDR1 LGHDT, CDR2 YNNKEL (reference sequence). CDR3 length: 14 residues. V trimming: 6 bases; J trimming: 5 bases; junction bases outside the gene matches: 7. The CDR3 spells CASRPGQGLDEQYF. The CDR3 region has the DNA TGTGCCAGCAGGCCGGGACAGGGGTTAGACGAGCAGTACTTC.

The genes are TRBV3-1 (or the pseudogene TRBV3-2) and TRBJ2-5; 14 nucleotides agree with TRBD2. Germline CDR1 reads LGHDT; CDR2 reads YNNKEL (reference sequence). Trimming took 3 bases from V and 3 from J; bases not matched to a gene: 3. The CDR3 consists of 16 residues. CDR3 loop: CASSQGTSGGKETQYF. The CDR3 DNA follows: TGTGCCAGCAGCCAGGGGACTAGCGGGGGTAAAGAGACCCAGTACTTC.

V is TRBV5-4 and J is TRBJ2-3; D is perhaps TRBD1 (6 bases). The CDR3 contains 14 residues. Trimming took 0 bases from V and 2 from J, leaving 7 bases between them. Germline V CDR1 and CDR2: SGHNT, YYREEE (reference sequence). The CDR3 is CASSLDRVTDTQYF. CDR3 nucleotides: TGTGCCAGCAGCTTGGACAGGGTCACAGATACGCAGTATTTT.

The chain combines TRBV6-5 with TRBJ1-2, with TRBD1 matching 8 bases. From germline, CDR1 is MNHEY and CDR2 SVGAGI. J lost 8 bases, V lost 2 bases, and 13 bases had no gene match. The CDR3 totals 16 residues. CDR3 coding DNA: TGTGCCAGCAGTTACGGGGACAGGACAGGGAGTCGGGGCTACACCTTC. It is translated as CASSYGDRTGSRGYTF.

The rearrangement uses TRBV6-5 and TRBJ2-2, with 7 positions matching TRBD2. CDR3 length: 15 amino acids. Trimming at V came to 2 bases and at J to 3 bases, leaving 3 bases not matched to a gene. Germline values: CDR1 MNHEY, CDR2 SVGAGI. The CDR3 region has the DNA TGTGCCAGCAGTTACGAGCGGGGAGACACCGGGGAGCTGTTTTTT. Encoded protein: CASSYERGDTGELFF.

The V gene is TRBV7-9, the J gene TRBJ1-5; 7 nucleotides match TRBD1. Germline trimming cut 8 bases from V and 6 bases from J; bases unmatched to any gene: 4. Germline loops: CDR1 SEHNR, CDR2 FQNEAQ (reference sequence). The CDR3 is 12 residues long. CDR3 sequence (DNA): TGTGCCAGCGGAAGACAGGGTCAGCCCCAGCATTTT. This sequence encodes CASGRQGQPQHF.

This sequence joins TRBV11-2 and TRBJ1-1; D is unclear. V was clipped by 0 bases and J by 0 bases, with 11 bases between them. The CDR3 runs 16 residues. Germline V CDR1 and CDR2: SGHAT, FQNNGV. The chain's CDR3 is CASSLETVFMNTEAFF. In DNA, the CDR3 is TGTGCCAGCAGCTTAGAAACGGTATTCATGAACACTGAAGCTTTCTTT.

This clone was recorded once. This chain joins TRBV3-1 (or the pseudogene TRBV3-2) and TRBJ1-1; D gene unclear. The V gene lost 4 bases and the J gene lost 2 bases, with 8 bases spanning the gap. Germline CDR1 reads LGHDT; CDR2 reads YNNKEL (reference sequence). CDR3 size: 13 residues. The CDR3 sequence is CASSRGGNTEAFF. CDR3 nucleotide sequence: TGTGCCAGCAGCCGAGGAGGTAACACTGAAGCTTTCTTT.

V and J are TRBV5-8 and TRBJ1-1; D is undetermined. The CDR3 has 13 residues. Deletions cut 4 bases from V and 1 base from J, with 8 bases between. The germline V gene encodes CDR1 SGHTS and CDR2 YDEGEE. The CDR3 DNA reads as TGTGCCAGCAGCCGTCTGTGGAACACTGAAGCTTTCTTT. Protein product: CASSRLWNTEAFF.

The chain carries TRBV6-1 and TRBJ2-7; the D is unclear. V lost 5 bases and J 0 bases, leaving 5 bases between the germline ends. This CDR3 spans 12 amino acids. CDR1 and CDR2 from the germline V gene are MNHNS and SASEGT. The CDR3 nucleotides read TGTGCCAGCAGTTCGGTCTCCTACGAGCAGTACTTC. It codes for CASSSVSYEQYF.

The CDR3 loop reads CASSQDRSSVSETQYF. The CDR3 DNA reads TGTGCCAGCAGCCAAGATCGGTCCAGCGTGTCGGAGACCCAGTACTTC. The chain combines TRBV3-1 (or the pseudogene TRBV3-2) with TRBJ2-5; no firm D call. The ends were cut back, 0 bases at V and 5 bases at J, with 16 bases in the middle. The CDR3 covers 16 residues. Germline V lookup: CDR1 LGHDT, CDR2 YNNKEL (reference sequence).

The rearrangement joins TRBV27 to TRBJ1-6; D unresolved. Deletions cut 2 bases from V and 1 base from J, with 12 bases between. The length of the CDR3 is 17 residues. Germline-derived CDR1 and CDR2 are MNHEY and SMNVEV (reference sequence). The DNA of the CDR3 is TGTGCCAGCAGTTTACTCGGGGTAGGGTCCTATAATTCACCCCTCCACTTT. This codes for CASSLLGVGSYNSPLHF.

J is TRBJ1-1 and V is TRBV7-3; no clear D. V was trimmed by 5 bases and J by 1 base, leaving 8 bases between them. This CDR3 is built from 13 residues. Germline V gene data show CDR1 as SGHTA and CDR2 as FQGTGA. CDR3 nucleotide sequence: TGTGCCAGCAGCATAGAATGGAACACTGAAGCTTTCTTT. It encodes CASSIEWNTEAFF.

The V gene is TRBV7-9, the J gene TRBJ1-2; D not certain. CDR3 size: 15 residues. Trimming stripped 3 bases from V and 2 bases from J, with 13 bases between. Germline V gene sequence: CDR1 SEHNR, CDR2 FQNEAQ (reference sequence). CDR3 bases: TGTGCCAGCAGCTTGGGTCCCCCCGGGAACTATGGCTACACCTTC. Amino acids: CASSLGPPGNYGYTF.

The chain has TRBV7-9 and TRBJ1-2; TRBD1 aligns across 8 bases. J gave up 6 bases and V 5 bases, and 11 bases lay outside the gene matches. CDR3 length equals 15 residues. Germline V gives CDR1 SEHNR, CDR2 FQNEAQ (reference sequence). The CDR3 is CASSPTGGAEHGYTF. The CDR3 DNA reads as TGTGCCAGCAGCCCAACAGGGGGAGCCGAGCATGGCTACACCTTC.

V usage is TRBV7-9 and J usage is TRBJ2-5; TRBD1 is a possible D gene (5 bases). V was cut by 4 bases and J by 5 bases, with 14 bases left in between. Germline assignment: CDR1 SEHNR and CDR2 FQNEAQ (reference sequence). The CDR3 runs 14 residues. The CDR3 region has the DNA TGTGCCAGCAGCTCACAGGAAAGGGCCGAGACCCAGTACTTC. It encodes CASSSQERAETQYF.

The rearrangement links TRBV9 to TRBJ1-2, with a tentative D call TRBD1 (6 bases). Looked up from germline, CDR1 is SGDLS and CDR2 is YYNGEE. The CDR3 is made up of 13 amino acids. V was shortened by 7 bases and J by 7 bases, with 17 bases between the two germline ends. DNA of the CDR3: TGTGCCAGCGGGGGGGCGCGGCCCGCTGGCTACACCTTC. Translated, it gives CASGGARPAGYTF. The whole variable domain, remainder taken from reference TRBV9 and TRBJ1-2, is DSGVTQTPKHLITATGQRVTLRCSPRSGDLSVYWYQQSLDQGLQFLIQYYNGEERAKGNILERFSAQQFPDLHSELNLSSLELGDSALYFCASGGARPAGYTFGSGTRLTVV.

The chain links TRBV12-5 to TRBJ2-7; perhaps TRBD2 as D (6 bases). The CDR3 is 13 amino acids. CDR1 is LGHNT, CDR2 FRNRAP, per germline. Trimming removed 5 bases from V and 1 base from J, with 9 bases in between. The DNA of the CDR3 is TGTGCTAGTGGTCTCGGGACTTCCTACGAGCAGTACTTC. Translated, it gives CASGLGTSYEQYF.

This clone occurred once. The chain is built from TRBV5-1 and TRBJ2-7, with a tentative D call TRBD1 (7 bases). The V end lost 1 base, the J end lost 4 bases, and 12 bases lay between the germline ends. The CDR3 is made up of 14 amino acids. Germline CDR1 reads SGHRS; CDR2 reads YFSETQ. The CDR3 nucleotides read TGCGCCAGCAGCTTGCAGACAGGGACTTACGAGCAGTACTTC. This sequence encodes CASSLQTGTYEQYF.

This clone was detected once. This chain links TRBV9 with TRBJ1-3; 7 bases are shared with TRBD1. The V gene end was trimmed by 4 bases and the J gene end by 2 bases; junction bases not matched to a gene: 6. The V gene's germline CDR1 is SGDLS and CDR2 YYNGEE. This CDR3 contains 15 residues. Written as DNA, the CDR3 is TGTGCCAGCAGCCCGACCGGACAGGCTGGAAACACCATATATTTT. It yields the protein CASSPTGQAGNTIYF.

This clone was picked up one time. The final CDR3 position lacks the conserved phenylalanine or tryptophan, pointing to a likely read error. The CDR3 DNA reads as TGTGCCTGGAGTCCTCTCTCGGGGGTCCACGAGCAGTACTCC. Protein: CAWSPLSGVHEQYS. The chain employs TRBV30 and TRBJ2-7, with TRBD2 as a possible D gene (6 bases). The V gene's germline CDR1 is GTSNPN and CDR2 SVGIG (reference sequence). The CDR3 is 14 residues long. Trimming took 2 bases from V and 5 from J, leaving 16 bases between them.

The chain carries TRBV10-1 and TRBJ2-3; 10 bases align to TRBD2. The CDR3 runs to 15 residues. J gave up 4 bases and V 3 bases, and 4 bases lay outside the gene matches. CDR1 WNHNN and CDR2 SYGVQD come from the germline V gene (reference sequence). CDR3 in DNA: TGCGCCAGCAGTGATAAGCGGGGGGGCCCAGATACGCAGTATTTT. It specifies CASSDKRGGPDTQYF.

V is TRBV18 and J is TRBJ2-7; 8 bases agree with TRBD1. The CDR3 is made up of 15 amino acids. CDR1 and CDR2 (germline): KGHSH, LQKENI. The V segment lost 6 bases and the J segment 5 bases; nucleotides outside the gene matches: 12. This chain's CDR3 is CASSPFDRGRNEQYF. The CDR3 DNA is TGTGCCAGCTCGCCTTTCGACAGGGGCCGGAACGAGCAGTACTTC. Full variable domain (remainder filled in from reference TRBV18 and TRBJ2-7): NAGVMQNPRHLVRRRGQEARLRCSPMKGHSHVYWYRQLPEEGLKFMVYLQKENIIDESGMPKERFSAEFPKEGPSILRIQQVVRGDSAAYFCASSPFDRGRNEQYFGPGTRLTVT.

The V and J genes are TRBV6-2 or TRBV6-3 and TRBJ2-1; 9 bases fit TRBD2. Losses at the gene ends were 6 bases for V and 7 bases for J; bases not matched to a gene: 4. CDR1 MNHEY and CDR2 SVGEGT come from the germline V gene. The CDR3 is 13 amino acids. This CDR3 reads CASSLAGSNEQFF. CDR3 nucleotides: TGTGCCAGCAGCCTAGCGGGGAGTAATGAGCAGTTCTTC.

This clone showed up just once. The V call is TRBV27, the J call TRBJ2-2, with D perhaps matching TRBD1 (6 bases). Germline V lookup: CDR1 MNHEY, CDR2 SMNVEV (reference sequence). The CDR3 has 13 amino acids. The CDR3 sequence is CATGQAYTGELFF. In DNA, the CDR3 is TGTGCTACGGGACAAGCATATACCGGGGAGCTGTTTTTT.

The chain uses TRBV9 and TRBJ1-6; TRBD1 aligns across 9 bases. The J segment lost 6 bases and the V segment lost 4 bases, leaving 5 bases of the junction unmatched. Germline V gene sequence: CDR1 SGDLS, CDR2 YYNGEE. CDR3 length: 15 amino acids. The DNA for the CDR3 is TGTGCCAGCAGCCTTCAGGGACAGGGTAATTCACCCCTCCACTTT. As protein: CASSLQGQGNSPLHF.

The chain carries TRBV5-5 and TRBJ1-6, with 8 nucleotides matching TRBD1. The germline gives CDR1 SGHKS, CDR2 YYEKEE (reference sequence). The J segment lost 6 bases and the V segment lost 4 bases, leaving 3 bases of the junction unmatched. This CDR3 has 14 residues. DNA of the CDR3: TGTGCCAGCAGCCCGGACAGGGTTAATTCACCCCTCCACTTT. This codes for CASSPDRVNSPLHF.

This chain uses TRBV5-6 with TRBJ1-4; perhaps TRBD1 as D (5 bases). This CDR3 region has 16 residues. Germline CDR1 reads SGHDT; CDR2 reads YYEEEE. V was clipped by 5 bases and J by 5 bases, with 19 bases between them. The CDR3 bases are TGTGCCAGCAGTCGCGGGCGGGGGAACCAGAATGAAAAACTGTTTTTT. This sequence encodes CASSRGRGNQNEKLFF. Looking up the rest from reference TRBV5-6 and TRBJ1-4 gives the full variable domain: DAGVTQSPTHLIKTRGQQVTLRCSPKSGHDTVSWYQQALGQGPQFIFQYYEEEERQRGNFPDRFSGHQFPNYSSELNVNALLLGDSALYLCASSRGRGNQNEKLFFGSGTQLSVL.

V is TRBV2 and J is TRBJ2-2, with D perhaps TRBD1 (6 bases). Germline V gene lookup returns CDR1 SNHLY and CDR2 FYNNEI. The CDR3 is made up of 15 amino acids. The V gene lost 2 bases and the J gene lost 7 bases, with 14 bases spanning the gap. The CDR3 DNA is TGTGCCAGCAGTGAACTGGGGGCGCAGGTCGGGGAGCTGTTTTTT. Translation gives CASSELGAQVGELFF.